Each of the 16 T cell receptor beta chains below was sequenced from the same sample in a study of cytomegalovirus exposure and HLA in healthy donors. The PCR had 60 Vbeta and 13 Jbeta primers. The assay was immunoSEQ multiplex PCR, and TCRdb's table has in-frame clones only and misses some. The sample holds around 99,000 clones; roughly three quarters are singletons and the top ten take roughly 8%. The sequencing input was PBMCs. Receptor source: a woman aged 45 to 65 in good health and CMV-seropositive.

The V gene is TRBV7-9, the J gene TRBJ2-6; maybe TRBD1 (6 bases). With 5 bases removed from V and 3 bases from J, the gap between germline ends came to 11 bases. This CDR3 contains 15 residues. Germline V CDR1 and CDR2: SEHNR, FQNEAQ (reference sequence). CDR3 residues: CASSRNRVGANVLTF. The CDR3 coding sequence is TGTGCCAGCAGCCGTAACAGGGTTGGGGCCAACGTCCTGACTTTC.

About this clone: At one end, the junction sequence differs from germline, possibly due to a read error. The genes are TRBV18 and TRBJ1-1; TRBD1 is a possible D gene (5 bases). Germline values: CDR1 KGHSH, CDR2 LQKENI. This CDR3 has 13 amino acids. This CDR3 reads CASSQEAGTEAFF. The CDR3, as DNA: TGTGCCAGCTCGCAAGAGGCAGGGACTGAGGCTTTCTTT.

The J gene is TRBJ2-1, the V gene TRBV5-4; 7 bases fit TRBD2. This CDR3 contains 17 residues. The germline V gene encodes CDR1 SGHNT and CDR2 YYREEE (reference sequence). V shed 4 bases, J shed 4 bases, and the junction held 14 bases outside the gene matches. The CDR3 spells CASSAGLTLAEYNEQFF. The CDR3 DNA sequence: TGTGCCAGCAGCGCCGGATTGACGCTAGCGGAGTACAATGAGCAGTTCTTC.

The chain has TRBV11-2 and TRBJ2-5, with 8 bases matching TRBD2. The CDR3 totals 12 residues. The J segment lost 8 bases and the V segment lost 4 bases, leaving 3 bases of the junction unmatched. In germline, CDR1 is SGHAT, CDR2 FQNNGV. The CDR3 sequence: CASSSRGGTQYF. The CDR3 nucleotides read TGTGCCAGCAGCTCCCGGGGGGGTACCCAGTACTTC.

The chain joins TRBV7-2 to TRBJ1-5; D is perhaps TRBD1 (5 bases). The CDR3 contains 14 residues. Germline CDR1 and CDR2: SGHTA and FQGNSA. V lost 6 bases and J lost 2, with 11 bases in between. This CDR3 reads CASRGPGGNQPQHF. The CDR3 nucleotides are TGTGCCAGCAGGGGCCCGGGGGGCAATCAGCCCCAGCATTTT.

The chain joins TRBV29-1 to TRBJ2-1; 7 nucleotides match TRBD1. Germline V lookup: CDR1 SQVTM, CDR2 ANQGSEA. The J segment lost 5 bases and the V segment lost 3 bases, leaving 4 bases of the junction unmatched. The CDR3 contains 13 residues. DNA of the CDR3: TGCAGCGTTGATGGACAGGCCCACAATGAGCAGTTCTTC. Protein product: CSVDGQAHNEQFF.

The gene calls are TRBV29-1 and TRBJ2-5; 10 nucleotides align to TRBD1. Unmatched junction bases numbered 5, after V lost 5 bases and J lost 5 bases. CDR3 size: 13 residues. The germline V gene has CDR1 SQVTM and CDR2 ANQGSEA. CDR3 sequence (DNA): TGCAGCGTTAGACAGGGGGCCGGGGAGACCCAGTACTTC. Amino acid sequence: CSVRQGAGETQYF.

This clone has just one count. This sequence joins TRBV13 and TRBJ2-1, with 9 bases aligning to TRBD2. Germline-derived CDR1 and CDR2 are PRHDT and FYEKMQ (reference sequence). V lost 5 bases to trimming and J lost 7 bases; unmatched junction nucleotides: 9. The CDR3 contains 15 residues. In DNA form, the CDR3 reads TGTGCCAGCAGCGATTCGCGGCGGGGGGGTAATGAGCAGTTCTTC. Translating it yields CASSDSRRGGNEQFF.

The rearrangement uses TRBV7-9 and TRBJ2-2; D is possibly TRBD1 (5 bases). The CDR3 has 18 amino acids. Germline CDR1 SEHNR, CDR2 FQNEAQ (reference sequence). V was trimmed by 3 bases and J by 0 bases, leaving 17 bases between them. CDR3 in amino acids: CASSFYRGQGANTGELFF. CDR3 sequence (DNA): TGTGCCAGCAGCTTTTACCGTGGGCAGGGCGCGAACACCGGGGAGCTGTTTTTT. Combining the CDR3 with reference TRBV7-9 and TRBJ2-2 gives the whole variable domain DTGVSQNPRHKITKRGQNVTFRCDPISEHNRLYWYRQTLGQGPEFLTYFQNEAQLEKSRLLSDRFSAERPKGSFSTLEIQRTEQGDSAMYLCASSFYRGQGANTGELFFGEGSRLTVL.

The chain employs TRBV2 and TRBJ1-5; a possible D gene is TRBD1 (6 bases). Trimming left V 5 bases short and J 0 bases short, with 14 bases between. This CDR3 is 16 amino acids long. CDR1 is SNHLY, CDR2 FYNNEI, per germline. Here the CDR3 reads CASSIRDTYSNQPQHF. In DNA form, the CDR3 reads TGTGCCAGCAGTATCCGGGACACTTATAGCAATCAGCCCCAGCATTTT.

V gene TRBV7-9 combines with J gene TRBJ2-7; TRBD1 might be the D (6 bases). The CDR3 runs 14 residues. V was shortened by 0 bases and J by 2 bases, with 8 bases between the two germline ends. Germline V gives CDR1 SEHNR, CDR2 FQNEAQ (reference sequence). In DNA, the CDR3 is TGTGCCAGCAGCTTAGCGAGGGGGACCTACGAGCAGTACTTC. It translates to CASSLARGTYEQYF.

The chain recombines TRBV6-1 with TRBJ1-4; possibly TRBD1 for D (6 bases). The V gene's germline CDR1 is MNHNS and CDR2 SASEGT. The CDR3 is 15 amino acids. V was shortened by 5 bases and J by 8 bases, with 18 bases between the two germline ends. The CDR3 DNA reads as TGTGCCAGCAGTCCGAGGGGGGGGGTGGGGGAAAAACTGTTTTTT. Its protein product is CASSPRGGVGEKLFF.

The chain is built from TRBV2 and TRBJ1-2; TRBD1 matches at 7 bases. The CDR3 totals 13 residues. Germline-derived CDR1 and CDR2 are SNHLY and FYNNEI. V shed 5 bases and J 2 bases; nucleotides not matched to a gene: 2. The CDR3 loop is CASSRDSNYGYTF. The CDR3 bases are TGTGCCAGCAGTCGGGACAGCAACTATGGCTACACCTTC.

The rearrangement links TRBV7-8 to TRBJ2-4; 9 bases map to TRBD1. Germline CDR1 is SGHVS and CDR2 is FQNEAQ. The CDR3 totals 16 residues. V shed 2 bases and J 3 bases; nucleotides not matched to a gene: 5. CDR3 loop: CASSLRPTGGKNIQYF. Here the CDR3 DNA reads TGTGCCAGCAGCTTACGACCGACAGGGGGCAAAAACATTCAGTACTTC. The whole variable domain, filled in from reference TRBV7-8 and TRBJ2-4, reads GAGVSQSPRYKVAKRGQDVALRCDPISGHVSLFWYQQALGQGPEFLTYFQNEAQLDKSGLPSDRFFAERPEGSVSTLKIQRTQQEDSAVYLCASSLRPTGGKNIQYFGAGTRLSVL.

The V and J genes are TRBV10-1 and TRBJ2-7, with 9 bases lining up with TRBD1. Germline CDR1 and CDR2: WNHNN and SYGVQD (reference sequence). Trimming removed 2 bases from V and 3 bases from J; junction bases left unmatched: 2. The CDR3 spans 14 residues. Written as DNA, the CDR3 is TGCGCCAGCAGTGAGGACAGGGGGTGCTACGAGCAGTACTTC. Protein product: CASSEDRGCYEQYF.

This clone was counted at least ten times. V is TRBV2 and J is TRBJ2-7, with D uncertain. The CDR3 runs to 12 residues. V lost 3 bases, J lost 1 base, and 4 bases lay in between. Germline loops: CDR1 SNHLY, CDR2 FYNNEI. CDR3 sequence: CASSDISYEQYF. As DNA, the CDR3 is TGTGCCAGCAGTGACATTTCCTACGAGCAGTACTTC.